These 23 T cell receptor beta chains were all obtained from the same sample, sequenced in a study of beta chain features in type 1 diabetes. Their antigens are not known. Overall study findings and caveats: Researchers report that Type 1 diabetes patients had moderately but significantly shorter TCRB CDR3s across all four CD4+ subsets.

cDNA synthesis used the whole RNA isolate, giving expressed TCRB sequences. The protocol was immunoSEQ multiplex PCR, while the TCRdb copy is restricted to in-frame clones and leaves out a portion. The sample gives around 710,000 clones, around 12% of which show up once; around 0.12% is in the top ten. The sample consisted of naive CD4+ T cells from blood. The receptors originated from a man aged 25-45 years with type 1 diabetes.

The chain has TRBV6-5 and TRBJ2-7; D not resolved. CDR1 MNHEY and CDR2 SVGAGI come from the germline V gene. V was cut by 6 bases and J by 3 bases, with 6 bases left in between. The CDR3 is 11 amino acids. CDR3 nucleotides: TGTGCCAGCAGGCAAAACTACGAGCAGTACTTC. The encoded protein is CASRQNYEQYF.

A few counts support this clone. The rearrangement links TRBV30 to TRBJ2-3, with unresolved D. Germline V gene data show CDR1 as GTSNPN and CDR2 as SVGIG (reference sequence). V was shortened by 1 base and J by 1 base, with 9 bases between the two germline ends. The CDR3 totals 14 residues. CDR3 sequence (DNA): TGTGCCTGGAGTGGAGGAAAGGGCACAGATACGCAGTATTTT. Its protein product is CAWSGGKGTDTQYF. The entire variable domain, with the rest obtained from reference TRBV30 and TRBJ2-3, is as follows: SQTIHQWPATLVQPVGSPLSLECTVEGTSNPNLYWYRQAAGRGLQLLFYSVGIGQISSEVPQNLSASRPQDRQFILSSKKLLLSDSGFYLCAWSGGKGTDTQYFGPGTRLTVL.

This sequence joins TRBV27 and TRBJ2-7; possibly TRBD2 for D (5 bases). Germline CDR1 MNHEY, CDR2 SMNVEV (reference sequence). Trimming removed 6 bases from V and 2 bases from J, with 17 bases in between. The CDR3 is 15 residues long. CDR3 protein: CASSALGEGTYEQYF. The CDR3 nucleotides are TGTGCCAGCAGCGCCCTCGGGGAAGGGACCTACGAGCAGTACTTC.

This clone was counted only a few times. V gene TRBV19 combines with J gene TRBJ2-1, with 13 bases fitting TRBD2. Germline V gene lookup returns CDR1 LNHDA and CDR2 SQIVND (reference sequence). This CDR3 is built from 15 residues. The V segment lost 4 bases and the J segment 3 bases; nucleotides outside the gene matches: 0. The CDR3 spells CASSRLAGGYNEQFF. CDR3 nucleotides: TGTGCCAGTAGTAGACTAGCGGGGGGCTACAATGAGCAGTTCTTC.

This clone turned up a few times. This chain joins TRBV4-3 and TRBJ2-1, with D possibly matching TRBD2 (7 bases). Trimming stripped 0 bases from V and 6 bases from J, with 9 bases between. The germline V gene encodes CDR1 LGHNA and CDR2 YSLEER. The CDR3 consists of 14 residues. The CDR3 DNA follows: TGCGCCAGCAGCCAAGAGGGGGGGCGCAATGAGCAGTTCTTC. Its translation: CASSQEGGRNEQFF.

This clone has a handful of counts. Other DNA sequences of this sample code for an identical CDR3. The chain couples TRBV5-1 to TRBJ1-5; D is perhaps TRBD1 (5 bases). The CDR3 sequence is 13 residues long. Germline V lookup: CDR1 SGHRS, CDR2 YFSETQ. V shed 5 bases and J shed 2 bases, with 8 bases lying between them. The CDR3 here is CASRAGGNQPQHF. The CDR3, as DNA: TGCGCCAGCAGGGCGGGGGGCAATCAGCCCCAGCATTTT.

The chain links TRBV11-3 to TRBJ2-3; TRBD2 matches 9 bases. V shed 0 bases, J shed 3 bases, and the junction held 7 bases outside the gene matches. This CDR3 is 17 amino acids long. Germline V lookup: CDR1 SGHNT, CDR2 YENEEA. In DNA form, the CDR3 reads TGTGCCAGCAGCTTAGATCTAGGGACTAGCATTACAGATACGCAGTATTTT. This sequence encodes CASSLDLGTSITDTQYF.

The gene calls are TRBV6-1 and TRBJ2-7; 9 nucleotides match TRBD1. The CDR3 spans 17 residues. The germline gives CDR1 MNHNS, CDR2 SASEGT. J was trimmed by 6 bases and V by 4 bases; bases with no gene match: 16. CDR3 residues: CASSVGTGRGTYSEQYF. The CDR3 nucleotides are TGTGCCAGCAGTGTTGGGACAGGGCGAGGCACCTACTCCGAGCAGTACTTC.

This rearrangement joins TRBV19 to TRBJ2-3, with 9 bases that match TRBD2. Looked up from germline, CDR1 is LNHDA and CDR2 is SQIVND (reference sequence). The ends lost 6 bases at V and 2 bases at J; junction bases unmatched: 3. This CDR3 is built from 14 residues. This chain's CDR3 is CASSLAGYTDTQYF. The CDR3 DNA reads as TGTGCCAGTAGCCTAGCGGGGTACACAGATACGCAGTATTTT. Supplemented by reference TRBV19 and TRBJ2-3, the full variable domain reads DGGITQSPKYLFRKEGQNVTLSCEQNLNHDAMYWYRQDPGQGLRLIYYSQIVNDFQKGDIAEGYSVSREKKESFPLTVTSAQKNPTAFYLCASSLAGYTDTQYFGPGTRLTVL.

The chain employs TRBV9 and TRBJ2-7, with TRBD2 matching 7 bases. Germline assignment: CDR1 SGDLS and CDR2 YYNGEE. The CDR3 length is 14 residues. The V segment lost 4 bases and the J segment 0 bases; nucleotides outside the gene matches: 4. The CDR3 here is CASSLRDYSYEQYF. The CDR3 DNA follows: TGTGCCAGCAGCCTCCGGGACTACTCCTACGAGCAGTACTTC.

This clone has ten or more counts. The V call is TRBV29-1, the J call TRBJ1-1; D remains ambiguous. V was clipped by 4 bases and J by 0 bases, with 9 bases between them. This CDR3 region has 13 residues. The V gene's germline CDR1 is SQVTM and CDR2 ANQGSEA. The CDR3: CSVVGQVNTEAFF. The CDR3 DNA reads TGCAGCGTTGTAGGGCAAGTGAACACTGAAGCTTTCTTT.

The V call is TRBV6-4, the J call TRBJ1-2, with no clear D. V was shortened by 4 bases and J by 2 bases, with 8 bases between the two germline ends. The CDR3 is 13 residues long. Germline V gives CDR1 MRHNA, CDR2 SNTAGT. DNA of the CDR3: TGTGCCAGCAGTGTGAACGGAAACTATGGCTACACCTTC. Translated, it gives CASSVNGNYGYTF.

The gene calls are TRBV7-9 and TRBJ1-2; D remains ambiguous. The CDR3 extends over 14 amino acids. Per germline, CDR1 SEHNR and CDR2 FQNEAQ (reference sequence). The V gene lost 0 bases and the J gene lost 3 bases, with 8 bases spanning the gap. The CDR3 is CASSLAGVYYGYTF. The CDR3 DNA follows: TGTGCCAGCAGCTTAGCTGGGGTCTACTATGGCTACACCTTC. The full variable domain, in which reference TRBV7-9 and TRBJ1-2 provide the parts outside the CDR3, is DTGVSQNPRHKITKRGQNVTFRCDPISEHNRLYWYRQTLGQGPEFLTYFQNEAQLEKSRLLSDRFSAERPKGSFSTLEIQRTEQGDSAMYLCASSLAGVYYGYTFGSGTRLTVV.

The table lists this clone with a few counts. The chain uses TRBV7-9 and TRBJ2-7, with 9 nucleotides matching TRBD1. CDR1 and CDR2 (germline): SEHNR, FQNEAQ (reference sequence). V lost 3 bases and J lost 13; bases outside the gene matches: 10. The CDR3 totals 13 residues. The CDR3 loop is CASSFPSRDRAYF. CDR3 nucleotide sequence: TGTGCCAGCAGCTTCCCAAGCCGGGACAGGGCTTACTTC.

This clone was recorded a few times. The chain couples TRBV11-2 to TRBJ2-7; TRBD1 is a possible D gene (6 bases). The germline gives CDR1 SGHAT, CDR2 FQNNGV. This CDR3 has 14 amino acids. V was cut by 6 bases and J by 2 bases, with 14 bases left in between. CDR3 amino acids: CASSLTTGTYEQYF. CDR3 sequence (DNA): TGTGCCAGCAGTCTGACTACAGGGACCTACGAGCAGTACTTC.

A few counts support this clone. This sample includes further DNA sequences coding for the same CDR3. This rearrangement joins TRBV7-2 to TRBJ1-5; perhaps TRBD1 as D (6 bases). The V end was cut by 6 bases, the J end by 2 bases, with 11 bases between. The CDR3 covers 14 residues. Per the germline V gene, CDR1 is SGHTA and CDR2 is FQGNSA. The CDR3 protein is CASSLQGRNQPQHF. The CDR3, as DNA: TGTGCCAGCAGTCTACAGGGACGCAATCAGCCCCAGCATTTT.

The chain carries TRBV2 and TRBJ1-1, with D possibly matching TRBD1 (6 bases). The V end was cut by 7 bases, the J end by 0 bases, with 12 bases between. Germline loops: CDR1 SNHLY, CDR2 FYNNEI. The CDR3 is 14 amino acids. DNA for the CDR3: TGTGCCAGCACGCAGGGGATCCTGAACACTGAAGCTTTCTTT. Its translation: CASTQGILNTEAFF.

This clone was detected only a few times. The chain combines TRBV19 with TRBJ2-1; 10 positions agree with TRBD2. Trimming cost V 5 bases and J 6 bases; bases outside gene matches: 7. CDR1 is LNHDA and CDR2 is SQIVND in the germline V gene (reference sequence). The CDR3 spans 15 residues. The CDR3 DNA sequence: TGTGCCAGTAGTCCCACTAGCGGGACCACCAATGAGCAGTTCTTC. Amino acid sequence: CASSPTSGTTNEQFF. Full variable domain (rest looked up from reference TRBV19 and TRBJ2-1): DGGITQSPKYLFRKEGQNVTLSCEQNLNHDAMYWYRQDPGQGLRLIYYSQIVNDFQKGDIAEGYSVSREKKESFPLTVTSAQKNPTAFYLCASSPTSGTTNEQFFGPGTRLTVL.

Regarding this clone: At the DNA level, this CDR3 is encoded by other sequences in the same sample as well. This chain links TRBV7-9 with TRBJ2-5, with D hard to call. This CDR3 region has 14 residues. Germline CDR1 reads SEHNR; CDR2 reads FQNEAQ (reference sequence). Between the trimmed V and J ends, which lost 0 bases and 4 bases, there was a span of 9 bases. CDR3 DNA: TGTGCCAGCAGCTTAGCAGGAGTGGTAGAGACCCAGTACTTC. Protein: CASSLAGVVETQYF.

This clone has a handful of counts. J is TRBJ2-1 and V is TRBV13; 9 positions match TRBD1. V lost 3 bases and J lost 8; bases outside the gene matches: 2. The germline gives CDR1 PRHDT, CDR2 FYEKMQ (reference sequence). CDR3 length: 13 residues. CDR3: CASSLDRGDEQFF. The CDR3 DNA is TGTGCCAGCAGCTTGGACAGGGGCGATGAGCAGTTCTTC.

This rearrangement joins TRBV7-6 to TRBJ2-7; D might be TRBD1 (6 bases). The CDR3 is made up of 13 amino acids. The V end lost 4 bases, the J end lost 2 bases, and 9 bases lay between the germline ends. Germline loops: CDR1 SGHVS, CDR2 FNYEAQ. CDR3 protein: CASSSQGPYEQYF. The CDR3 DNA reads as TGTGCCAGCAGCTCACAGGGTCCCTACGAGCAGTACTTC.

Only a few counts were recorded for this clone. This rearrangement joins TRBV5-1 to TRBJ2-5; D is uncertain. CDR3 length: 13 residues. Trimming left V 2 bases short and J 0 bases short, with 5 bases between. Germline V gives CDR1 SGHRS, CDR2 YFSETQ. In DNA form, the CDR3 reads TGCGCCAGCAGCTTCTCGTACCAAGAGACCCAGTACTTC. Its protein is CASSFSYQETQYF.

This clone was seen a handful of times. The gene calls are TRBV13 and TRBJ1-1, with D perhaps matching TRBD1 (6 bases). CDR1 is PRHDT and CDR2 is FYEKMQ in the germline V gene (reference sequence). This CDR3 contains 16 residues. Trimming cost V 4 bases and J 4 bases, with 19 bases left between them. As DNA, the CDR3 is TGTGCCAGCAGCTCCAGGGGAGGGAGTATAGTCACTGAAGCTTTCTTT. It yields the protein CASSSRGGSIVTEAFF.